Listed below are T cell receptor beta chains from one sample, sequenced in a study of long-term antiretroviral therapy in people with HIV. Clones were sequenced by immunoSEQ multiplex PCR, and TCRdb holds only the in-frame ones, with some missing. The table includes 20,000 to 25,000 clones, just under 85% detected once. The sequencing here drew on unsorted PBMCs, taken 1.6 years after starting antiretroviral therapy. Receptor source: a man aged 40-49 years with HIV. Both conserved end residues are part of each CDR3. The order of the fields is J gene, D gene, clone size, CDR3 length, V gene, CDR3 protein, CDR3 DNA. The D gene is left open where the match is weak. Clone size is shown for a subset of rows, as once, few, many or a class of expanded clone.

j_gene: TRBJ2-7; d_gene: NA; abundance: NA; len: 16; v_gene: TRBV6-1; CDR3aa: CASSEGVGSTGYEQYF; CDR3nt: TGTGCCAGCAGTGAAGGTGTGGGATCCACCGGCTACGAGCAGTACTTC
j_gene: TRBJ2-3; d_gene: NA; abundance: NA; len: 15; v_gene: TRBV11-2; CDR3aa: CASSTAGRLTDTQYF; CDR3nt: TGTGCCAGCAGCACAGCAGGCCGCCTCACAGATACGCAGTATTTT
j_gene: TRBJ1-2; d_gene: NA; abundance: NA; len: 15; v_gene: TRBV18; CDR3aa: CASSPGNPPGYGYTF; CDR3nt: TGTGCCAGCTCACCCGGGAATCCTCCTGGGTATGGCTACACCTTC
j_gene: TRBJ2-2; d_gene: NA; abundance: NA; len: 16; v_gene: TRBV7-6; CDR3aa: CASSLRAGQDTGELFF; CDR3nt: TGTGCCAGCAGCTTAAGGGCAGGGCAGGACACCGGGGAGCTGTTTTTT
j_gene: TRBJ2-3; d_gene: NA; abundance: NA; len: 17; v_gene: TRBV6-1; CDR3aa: CASSDGLYWPSTDTQYF; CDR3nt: TGTGCCAGCAGTGACGGGTTGTATTGGCCTAGCACAGATACGCAGTATTTT
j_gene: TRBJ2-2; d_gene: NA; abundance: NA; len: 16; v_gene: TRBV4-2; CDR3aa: CASSPLGHSNTGELFF; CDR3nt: TGTGCCAGCAGCCCCCTAGGACATTCGAACACCGGGGAGCTGTTTTTT
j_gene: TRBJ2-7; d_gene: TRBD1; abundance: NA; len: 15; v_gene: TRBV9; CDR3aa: CASSPSGTGPGEQYF; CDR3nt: TGTGCCAGCAGCCCCTCTGGGACAGGGCCTGGGGAGCAGTACTTC
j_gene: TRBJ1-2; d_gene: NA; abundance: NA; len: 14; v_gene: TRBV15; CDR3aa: CATSPEGRNYGYTF; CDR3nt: TGTGCCACCAGCCCAGAGGGCAGGAACTATGGCTACACCTTC
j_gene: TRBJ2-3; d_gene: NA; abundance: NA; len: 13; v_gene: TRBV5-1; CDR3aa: CASSGSGSDTQYF; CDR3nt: TGCGCCAGCAGCGGCTCGGGGTCAGATACGCAGTATTTT
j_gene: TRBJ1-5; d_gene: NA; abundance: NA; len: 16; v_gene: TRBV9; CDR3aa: CASSVVVRYSNQPQHF; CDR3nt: TGTGCCAGCAGCGTAGTTGTTCGGTATAGCAATCAGCCCCAGCATTTT
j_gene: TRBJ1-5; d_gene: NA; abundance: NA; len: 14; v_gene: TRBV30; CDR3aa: CAWNTGYSNQPQHF; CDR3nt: TGTGCCTGGAACACAGGGTATAGCAATCAGCCCCAGCATTTT
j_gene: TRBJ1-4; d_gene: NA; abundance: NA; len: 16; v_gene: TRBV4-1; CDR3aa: CASSQTPRPIDEKLFF; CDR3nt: TGCGCCAGCAGCCAAACCCCGCGGCCTATTGATGAAAAACTGTTTTTT
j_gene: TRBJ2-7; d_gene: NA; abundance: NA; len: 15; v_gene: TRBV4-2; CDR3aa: CASSQAGTPGYEQYF; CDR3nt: TGTGCCAGCAGCCAAGCCGGGACCCCAGGCTACGAGCAGTACTTC
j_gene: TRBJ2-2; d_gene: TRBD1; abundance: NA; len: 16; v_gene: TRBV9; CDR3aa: CASSGARGQGTGELFF; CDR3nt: TGTGCCAGCAGCGGTGCCAGGGGGCAAGGCACCGGGGAGCTGTTTTTT
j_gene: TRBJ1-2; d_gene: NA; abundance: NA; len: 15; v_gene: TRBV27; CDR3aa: CASSLGTPPFLGYTF; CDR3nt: TGTGCCAGCAGTTTGGGGACCCCTCCCTTCTTAGGCTACACCTTC
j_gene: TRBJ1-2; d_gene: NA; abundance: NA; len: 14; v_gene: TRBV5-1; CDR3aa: CASSLDGQGYGYTF; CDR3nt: TGCGCCAGCAGCTTGGACGGGCAGGGCTATGGCTACACCTTC
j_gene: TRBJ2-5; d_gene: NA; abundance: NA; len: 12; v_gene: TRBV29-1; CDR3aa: CSATGHQETQYF; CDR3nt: TGCAGCGCTACAGGTCACCAAGAGACCCAGTACTTC
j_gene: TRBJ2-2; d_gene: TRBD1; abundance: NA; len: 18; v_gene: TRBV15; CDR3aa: CATSRLPGTGSNTGELFF; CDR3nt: TGTGCCACCAGCAGATTACCCGGGACAGGGTCGAACACCGGGGAGCTGTTTTTT
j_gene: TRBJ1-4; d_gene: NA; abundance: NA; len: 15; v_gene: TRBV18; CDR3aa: CASSRRTALREKLFF; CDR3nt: TGTGCCAGCTCACGCCGGACAGCATTAAGAGAGAAACTGTTTTTT
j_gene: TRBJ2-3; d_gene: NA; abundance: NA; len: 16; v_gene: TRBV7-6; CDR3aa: CASSLAAGGETDTQYF; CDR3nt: TGTGCCAGCAGCTTAGCCGCAGGGGGGGAAACAGATACGCAGTATTTT
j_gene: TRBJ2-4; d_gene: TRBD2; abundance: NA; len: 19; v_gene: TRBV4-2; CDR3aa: CASSQGGLGTVLAKNIQYF; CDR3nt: TGTGCCAGCAGCCAGGGGGGACTAGGTACAGTCCTAGCCAAAAACATTCAGTACTTC
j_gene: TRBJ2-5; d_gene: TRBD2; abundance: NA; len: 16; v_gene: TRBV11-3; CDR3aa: CASSTYSGSPSETQYF; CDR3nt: TGTGCCAGCAGCACTTATAGCGGGAGTCCGTCAGAGACCCAGTACTTC
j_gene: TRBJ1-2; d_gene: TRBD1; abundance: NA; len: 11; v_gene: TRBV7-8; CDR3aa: CASSAGQGYTF; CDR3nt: TGTGCCAGCAGCGCAGGACAGGGGTACACCTTC
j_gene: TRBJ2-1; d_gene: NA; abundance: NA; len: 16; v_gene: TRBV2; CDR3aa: CASSQRIGTGYNEQFF; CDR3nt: TGTGCCAGCAGTCAGAGAATTGGGACTGGGTACAATGAGCAGTTCTTC
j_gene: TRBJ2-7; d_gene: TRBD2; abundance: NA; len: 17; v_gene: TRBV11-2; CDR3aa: CASSLAVGLVKWDEQYF; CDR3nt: TGTGCCAGCAGCTTAGCCGTGGGACTAGTGAAGTGGGACGAGCAGTACTTC
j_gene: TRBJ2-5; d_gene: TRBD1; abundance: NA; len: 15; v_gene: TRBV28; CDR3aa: CASSLVTGTEETQYF; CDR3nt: TGTGCCAGCAGTTTAGTTACCGGGACAGAAGAGACCCAGTACTTC
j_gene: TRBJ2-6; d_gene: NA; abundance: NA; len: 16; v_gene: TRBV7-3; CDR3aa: CASSLTASSGANVLTF; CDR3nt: TGTGCCAGCAGCTTGACAGCTAGCTCTGGGGCCAACGTCCTGACTTTC
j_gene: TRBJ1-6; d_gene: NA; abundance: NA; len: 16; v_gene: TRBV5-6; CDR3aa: CASSLDKIHYNSPLHF; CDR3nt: TGTGCCAGCAGCTTGGACAAGATTCACTATAATTCACCCCTCCACTTT
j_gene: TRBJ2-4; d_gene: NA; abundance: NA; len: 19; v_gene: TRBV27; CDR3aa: CASSLSPPTGAPSEDIQYF; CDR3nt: TGTGCCAGCAGTTTATCCCCTCCAACCGGGGCCCCGTCGGAGGACATTCAGTACTTC
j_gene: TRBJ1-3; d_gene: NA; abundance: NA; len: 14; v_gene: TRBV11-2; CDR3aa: CASSLQGFGNTIYF; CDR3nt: TGTGCCAGCAGCCTCCAGGGCTTTGGAAACACCATATATTTT
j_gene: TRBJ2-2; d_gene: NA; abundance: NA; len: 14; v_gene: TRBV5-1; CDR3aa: CATERTGNTGELFF; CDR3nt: TGCGCCACCGAACGGACGGGTAACACCGGGGAGCTGTTTTTT
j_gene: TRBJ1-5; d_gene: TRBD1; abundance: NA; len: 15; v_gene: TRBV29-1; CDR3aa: CSAKYGTGSNQPQHF; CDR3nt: TGCAGCGCTAAATACGGGACAGGGAGCAATCAGCCCCAGCATTTT
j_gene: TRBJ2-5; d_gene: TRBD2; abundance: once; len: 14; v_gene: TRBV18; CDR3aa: CASSPGTSVETQYF; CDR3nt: TGTGCCAGCTCACCAGGGACTAGCGTGGAGACCCAGTACTTC
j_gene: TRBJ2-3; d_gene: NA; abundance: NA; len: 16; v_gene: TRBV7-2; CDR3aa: CASSLHGTSSTDTQYF; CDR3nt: TGTGCCAGCAGCTTACACGGGACATCCAGCACAGATACGCAGTATTTT
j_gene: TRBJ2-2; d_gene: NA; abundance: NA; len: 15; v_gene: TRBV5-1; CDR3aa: CASSLAGTNTGELFF; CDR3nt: TGCGCCAGCAGCTTGGCGGGTACGAACACCGGGGAGCTGTTTTTT
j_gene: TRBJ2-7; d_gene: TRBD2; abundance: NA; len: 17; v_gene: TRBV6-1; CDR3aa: CASSEVTSGGLSYEQYF; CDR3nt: TGTGCCAGCAGTGAAGTGACTAGCGGGGGCCTTTCCTACGAGCAGTACTTC
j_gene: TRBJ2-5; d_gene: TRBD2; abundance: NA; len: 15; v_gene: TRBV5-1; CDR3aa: CASSLSLAGVETQYF; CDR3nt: TGCGCCAGCAGCTTAAGTCTAGCGGGAGTGGAGACCCAGTACTTC
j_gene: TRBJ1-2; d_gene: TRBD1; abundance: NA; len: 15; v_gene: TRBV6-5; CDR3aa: CASSYLRDRVYGYTF; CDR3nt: TGTGCCAGCAGTTACCTTCGGGACAGGGTCTATGGCTACACCTTC
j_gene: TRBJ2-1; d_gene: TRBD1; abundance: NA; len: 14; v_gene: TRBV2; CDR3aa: CASSDPGQDNEQFF; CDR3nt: TGTGCCAGCAGTGACCCGGGACAGGACAATGAGCAGTTCTTC
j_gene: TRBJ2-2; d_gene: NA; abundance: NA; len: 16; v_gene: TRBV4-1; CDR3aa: CASSQERLLSTGELFF; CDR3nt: TGCGCCAGCAGCCAAGAAAGACTCCTTTCCACCGGGGAGCTGTTTTTT
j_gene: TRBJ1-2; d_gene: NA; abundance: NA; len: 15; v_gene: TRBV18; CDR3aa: CASSPPGSSNYGYTF; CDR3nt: TGTGCCAGCTCACCACCGGGATCCTCCAACTATGGCTACACCTTC
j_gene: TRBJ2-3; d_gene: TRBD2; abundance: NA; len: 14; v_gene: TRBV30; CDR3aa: CALGLAGGSDTQYF; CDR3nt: TGTGCCTTGGGACTAGCGGGAGGTAGTGATACGCAGTATTTT
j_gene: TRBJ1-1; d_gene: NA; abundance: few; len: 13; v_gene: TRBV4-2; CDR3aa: CASSQVENTEAFF; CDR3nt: TGTGCCAGCAGCCAAGTGGAGAACACTGAAGCTTTCTTT
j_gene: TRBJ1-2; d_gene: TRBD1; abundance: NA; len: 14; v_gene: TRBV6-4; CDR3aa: CASSHGQGGDGYTF; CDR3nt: TGTGCCAGCAGTCACGGACAGGGCGGGGATGGCTACACCTTC
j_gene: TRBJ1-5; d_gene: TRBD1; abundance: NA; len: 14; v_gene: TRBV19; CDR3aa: CASSRDRAYQPQHF; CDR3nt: TGTGCCAGTAGCCGGGACAGGGCCTATCAGCCCCAGCATTTT
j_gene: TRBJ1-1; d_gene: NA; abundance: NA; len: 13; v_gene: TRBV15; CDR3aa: CATSRTRNTEAFF; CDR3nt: TGTGCCACCAGCAGGACACGGAACACTGAAGCTTTCTTT
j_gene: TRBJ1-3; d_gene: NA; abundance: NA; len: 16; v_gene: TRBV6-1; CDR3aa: CASSEALRGSGNTIYF; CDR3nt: TGTGCCAGCAGTGAAGCTTTGAGGGGGTCTGGAAACACCATATATTTT
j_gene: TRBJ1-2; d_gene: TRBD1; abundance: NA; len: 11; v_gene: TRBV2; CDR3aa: CATGTDYGYTF; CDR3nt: TGTGCCACAGGGACAGACTATGGCTACACCTTC
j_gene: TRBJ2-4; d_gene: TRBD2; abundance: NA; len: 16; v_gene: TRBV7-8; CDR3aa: CASSLFRREQKNIQYF; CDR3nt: TGTGCCAGCAGCTTATTTCGGCGGGAGCAAAAAAACATTCAGTACTTC
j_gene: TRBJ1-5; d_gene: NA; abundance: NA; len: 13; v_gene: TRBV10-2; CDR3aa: CASSPGRGQPQHF; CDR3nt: TGCGCCAGCAGTCCTGGGAGGGGTCAGCCCCAGCATTTT
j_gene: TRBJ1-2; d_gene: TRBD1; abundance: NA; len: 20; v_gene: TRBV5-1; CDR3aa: CASSSRGIRDSRPDPYGYTF; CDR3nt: TGCGCCAGCAGCTCGCGGGGGATCCGGGACAGCCGCCCGGATCCTTATGGCTACACCTTC
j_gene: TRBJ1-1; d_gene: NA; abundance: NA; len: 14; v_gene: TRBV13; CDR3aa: CASSFGGYGTEAFF; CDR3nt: TGTGCCAGCAGCTTTGGGGGGTATGGGACTGAAGCTTTCTTT
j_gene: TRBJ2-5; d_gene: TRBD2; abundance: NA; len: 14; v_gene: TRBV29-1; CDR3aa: CSVEDGTIGETQYF; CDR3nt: TGCAGCGTTGAAGATGGGACTATTGGAGAGACCCAGTACTTC